The clone carrying this T cell receptor (beta chain) is a singleton in its sample. What it binds is unknown. The data were taken from a study of T cell clonotyping in hematopoietic cell transplantation. Study results and caveats: Cells were unsorted, so CD4 and CD8 contributions were not separated. Broader posttransplant TCR repertoire diversity was predicted by graft donor and pretransplant recipient Inverse Simpson Index values. Recipient TCR diversity dropped after transplant; expanded clonotypes rose from day 30 to 180.

Data came from immunoSEQ multiplex PCR; TCRdb stores just in-frame clones and leaves some out. Among over 45,000 clones listed, 85% to 90% were seen once. Time point: recipient sample about 28 days before transplant, after cytoreduction. Blood collection times were about day -28 and days 30, 100, 180 posttransplant. The V end lost 6 bases, the J end lost 4 bases, and 15 bases lay between the germline ends. The CDR3 is 14 amino acids. Germline loops: CDR1 MNHNS, CDR2 SASEGT. The chain couples TRBV6-1 to TRBJ1-1, with D maybe TRBD1 (5 bases). The sample in question was peripheral blood mononuclear cells, obtained before stem cell transplant. This sequence was found in a man aged 55 to 70 with biphenotypic leukemia. Some clones in this sample may be carry-over from other donors' samples. CDR3 region: CASRGEGWGTEAFF. The CDR3 coding sequence is TGTGCCAGCAGGGGGGAAGGTTGGGGCACTGAAGCTTTCTTT.